The 15 T cell receptor beta chains presented below share a single source sample, sequenced in a study of T cell repertoires in cytomegalovirus infection. TCRdb re-called the reads through MiXCR, storing one row per CDR3 protein. The sample has 200,000 or so distinct CDR3 sequences, approximately 19% seen once. Material for sequencing was PBMCs. Every receptor here comes from a human donor in good health (CMV status not recorded). Some clones in this sample may be carry-over from other donors' samples.

V is TRBV19 and J is TRBJ1-2; D is undetermined. This CDR3 has 14 residues. V was trimmed by 6 bases and J by 2 bases, leaving 13 bases between them. Germline V gene lookup returns CDR1 LNHDA and CDR2 SQIVND (reference sequence). The CDR3 spells CASRPGSSNYGYTF. Written as DNA, the CDR3 is TGTGCCAGTAGGCCGGGAAGCTCAAACTATGGCTACACCTTC.

This clonotype came up many times. The J gene is TRBJ2-4, the V gene TRBV20-1, with a weak D call TRBD2 (5 bases). Between the trimmed V and J ends, which lost 3 bases and 0 bases, there was a span of 12 bases. Per germline, CDR1 DFQATT and CDR2 SNEGSKA (reference sequence). The CDR3 length is 15 residues. CDR3 sequence reads: CSASSGKLAKNIQYF. The CDR3 region has the DNA TGCAGTGCTAGCAGCGGTAAACTAGCCAAAAACATTCAGTACTTC.

This clonotype was counted a few times. This rearrangement joins TRBV4-1 to TRBJ1-5, with D possibly TRBD1 on 5 matching bases. The CDR3 runs 15 residues. In germline, CDR1 is MGHRA, CDR2 YSYEKL. The V gene lost 3 bases and the J gene lost 4 bases, with 13 bases spanning the gap. The CDR3 here is CASSQEGTSNQPQHF. DNA for the CDR3: TGCGCCAGCAGCCAGGAAGGGACTAGTAATCAGCCCCAGCATTTT.

The chain joins TRBV6-1 to TRBJ2-1; D gene uncertain. Germline CDR1 MNHNS, CDR2 SASEGT. The ends were cut back, 4 bases at V and 7 bases at J, with 17 bases in the middle. This CDR3 has 15 residues. CDR3 bases: TGTGCCAGCAGTGTACCGGGCCACGAATCAAATGAGCAGTTCTTC. This gives the protein CASSVPGHESNEQFF.

This clonotype was counted only a few times. The rearrangement joins TRBV20-1 to TRBJ1-5; 8 bases agree with TRBD1. This CDR3 contains 15 residues. V lost 5 bases, J lost 2 bases, and 8 bases stayed unmatched. Germline V gene sequence: CDR1 DFQATT, CDR2 SNEGSKA (reference sequence). Here the CDR3 reads CSAHRQGSGNQPQHF. The CDR3 DNA reads TGCAGTGCTCATAGACAGGGGAGTGGCAATCAGCCCCAGCATTTT.

A few counts support this clonotype. One base away lies a much larger clone, so this may be a sequencing read error. The chain joins TRBV7-2 to TRBJ2-1; D not certain. Per germline, CDR1 SGHTA and CDR2 FQGNSA. V lost 8 bases and J 5 bases, leaving 13 bases between the germline ends. The CDR3 has 13 residues. The CDR3 DNA is TGTGCCAGCGGCCAAGGGCCAGACAATGAGCAGTTCTTC. Translated: CASGQGPDNEQFF.

The V gene is TRBV11-3, the J gene TRBJ2-5; 7 nucleotides match TRBD1. Germline lookup yields CDR1 SGHNT and CDR2 YENEEA. The CDR3 is 17 residues long. After removal of 6 bases from V and 1 base from J, the junction contained 14 bases not matched to a gene. The CDR3 DNA follows: TGTGCCAGCAGTCGATACAGGGGTAGCGCCCTCCAAGAGACCCAGTACTTC. Residues: CASSRYRGSALQETQYF.

This clonotype was picked up many times. The chain links TRBV28 to TRBJ2-1; no clear D. Trimming removed 5 bases from V and 4 bases from J, with 12 bases in between. CDR3 size: 14 residues. Germline V gene sequence: CDR1 MDHEN, CDR2 SYDVKM. The CDR3 DNA reads as TGTGCCAGCAGTCCCCCTGCTAGTTACAATGAGCAGTTCTTC. It yields the protein CASSPPASYNEQFF.

This clonotype came up many times. This chain links TRBV7-2 with TRBJ2-2; the D is unclear. Germline CDR1 SGHTA, CDR2 FQGNSA. This CDR3 spans 14 amino acids. V gave up 2 bases and J gave up 5 bases, with 9 bases separating them. The CDR3 DNA sequence: TGTGCCAGCAGCTTAACGTGGGCGACCGGGGAGCTGTTTTTT. It is translated as CASSLTWATGELFF.

In the case of this clonotype: A clone one base away is much larger, so this may be a read error. The chain carries TRBV12-5 and TRBJ2-3, with TRBD2 matching 8 bases. The CDR3 length is 19 residues. Germline lookup yields CDR1 LGHNT and CDR2 FRNRAP. V lost 0 bases, J lost 1 base, and 12 bases stayed unmatched. The CDR3 DNA reads as TGTGCTAGTGGTTTGGTTCTTCGGACCCTAGCGGGCGGCACAGATACGCAGTATTTT. Translated: CASGLVLRTLAGGTDTQYF.

This clonotype was detected a few times. V usage is TRBV2 and J usage is TRBJ1-2, with D perhaps matching TRBD1 (5 bases). Trimming took 7 bases from V and 3 from J, leaving 9 bases between them. This CDR3 comprises 12 residues. Per germline, CDR1 SNHLY and CDR2 FYNNEI. The chain's CDR3 is CASTTTDYGYTF. The CDR3 coding sequence is TGTGCCAGCACTACGACAGACTATGGCTACACCTTC.

On this clonotype: A much larger clone is a single base away; this may be a read error. This chain connects TRBV7-2 to TRBJ2-1, with D unclear. The germline V gene encodes CDR1 SGHTA and CDR2 FQGNSA. This CDR3 is 14 amino acids long. The CDR3 sequence: CVSSLARTNNEQFF. In DNA, the CDR3 is TGTGTCAGCAGCTTAGCCCGGACCAACAATGAGCAGTTCTTC.

The rearrangement uses TRBV20-1 and TRBJ2-1, with 10 positions matching TRBD2. The CDR3 length is 13 residues. Germline V gene data show CDR1 as DFQATT and CDR2 as SNEGSKA (reference sequence). With V trimmed by 2 bases and J by 9 bases, 4 bases remained unmatched. CDR3 DNA sequence: TGCAGTGCTAGACTAGCGGGAGTCAGTGAGCAGTTCTTC. Its protein product is CSARLAGVSEQFF.

This clonotype was recorded a few times. The V call is TRBV7-9, the J call TRBJ1-1, with TRBD1 identical over 7 bases. This CDR3 comprises 13 residues. V lost 5 bases and J lost 3; bases outside the gene matches: 3. Germline values: CDR1 SEHNR, CDR2 FQNEAQ (reference sequence). CDR3 sequence (DNA): TGTGCCAGCAGCACGGGACAGTACACTGAAGCTTTCTTT. Its translation: CASSTGQYTEAFF. Full variable domain (remainder filled in from reference TRBV7-9 and TRBJ1-1): DTGVSQNPRHKITKRGQNVTFRCDPISEHNRLYWYRQTLGQGPEFLTYFQNEAQLEKSRLLSDRFSAERPKGSFSTLEIQRTEQGDSAMYLCASSTGQYTEAFFGQGTRLTVV.

This chain joins TRBV9 and TRBJ2-5; TRBD1 matches at 9 bases. Germline V CDR1 and CDR2: SGDLS, YYNGEE. J gave up 9 bases and V 4 bases, and 10 bases lay outside the gene matches. This CDR3 contains 14 residues. The DNA for the CDR3 is TGTGCCAGCAGCACCCGCCTGGACAGGGGCGCCCAGTACTTC. Translated, it gives CASSTRLDRGAQYF.